A single sample gave rise to the 17 T cell receptor beta chains below, sequenced in a study of blood T cell repertoires in COVID-19. Data came from immunoSEQ multiplex PCR; TCRdb stores just in-frame clones and leaves some out. The table has some 250,000 clones, 70% to 90% seen once. Material for sequencing was PBMCs or T cells enriched from blood (not recorded which). The receptors were sampled from a man younger than 35 who had recovered from COVID-19.

This chain links TRBV12-5 with TRBJ2-1, with 7 bases identical to TRBD2. The V gene's germline CDR1 is LGHNT and CDR2 FRNRAP. The CDR3 length is 21 residues. V lost 5 bases to trimming and J lost 5 bases; unmatched junction nucleotides: 27. The CDR3 DNA sequence: TGTGCTAGTGGTCCTCCACGCCTAGCGGACACCCCCGGGCCCCGAAACAATGAGCAGTTCTTC. It codes for CASGPPRLADTPGPRNNEQFF.

The chain recombines TRBV2 with TRBJ1-2, with D tentatively TRBD1 (5 bases). The CDR3 runs to 12 residues. V lost 10 bases and J 3 bases, leaving 12 bases between the germline ends. In germline, CDR1 is SNHLY, CDR2 FYNNEI. This CDR3 reads CATATAHYGYTF. The CDR3 nucleotides are TGTGCCACAGCGACAGCGCACTATGGCTACACCTTC.

This clone was observed a handful of times. The chain carries TRBV11-3 and TRBJ2-3; D perhaps matches TRBD2 (6 bases). Germline-derived CDR1 and CDR2 are SGHNT and YENEEA. The CDR3 contains 19 residues. Trimming took off 6 bases at V and 2 bases at J, with 27 bases between the two ends. Here the CDR3 reads CASSLRVGEAGPFTDTQYF. DNA for the CDR3: TGTGCCAGCAGTCTCCGGGTAGGGGAGGCGGGCCCATTCACAGATACGCAGTATTTT. The full variable domain, in which reference TRBV11-3 and TRBJ2-3 provide the parts outside the CDR3, is EAGVVQSPRYKIIEKKQPVAFWCNPISGHNTLYWYLQNLGQGPELLIRYENEEAVDDSQLPKDRFSAERLKGVDSTLKIQPAELGDSAVYLCASSLRVGEAGPFTDTQYFGPGTRLTVL.

This chain links TRBV19 with TRBJ1-5; possible D gene TRBD1, 5 bases. The V gene's germline CDR1 is LNHDA and CDR2 SQIVND (reference sequence). Trimming removed 1 base from V and 1 base from J, with 20 bases in between. The CDR3 has 19 amino acids. DNA of the CDR3: TGTGCCAGTAGTATAGGCCAGCAGGGAAGGGGTTTAAGCAATCAGCCCCAGCATTTT. Translation gives CASSIGQQGRGLSNQPQHF.

The V call is TRBV12-3 or TRBV12-4, the J call TRBJ2-7, with D unclear. This CDR3 is built from 13 residues. V shed 5 bases and J shed 2 bases, with 10 bases lying between them. This CDR3 reads CASSLPGTYEQYF. The DNA of the CDR3 is TGTGCCAGCAGTCTTCCAGGCACCTACGAGCAGTACTTC.

The CDR3 loop reads CSVGGGRGYEQYF. The CDR3 region has the DNA TGCAGCGTTGGAGGCGGGAGGGGATACGAGCAGTACTTC. The chain combines TRBV29-1 with TRBJ2-7; TRBD2 aligns across 9 bases. The germline V gene encodes CDR1 SQVTM and CDR2 ANQGSEA. Trimming at V came to 4 bases and at J to 4 bases, leaving 5 bases not matched to a gene. The CDR3 contains 13 residues.

CDR3 coding DNA: TGTGCCAGCAGCCCCCGGACTAGTTTGACGGAGACCCAGTACTTC. Protein: CASSPRTSLTETQYF. This sequence joins TRBV9 and TRBJ2-5, with 7 positions matching TRBD2. Germline assignment: CDR1 SGDLS and CDR2 YYNGEE. This CDR3 is 15 amino acids long. V lost 4 bases, J lost 5 bases, and 11 bases stayed unmatched.

The genes are TRBV9 and TRBJ1-4; D is possibly TRBD1 (5 bases). CDR1 and CDR2 (germline): SGDLS, YYNGEE. V gave up 4 bases and J gave up 6 bases, with 16 bases separating them. The CDR3 totals 15 residues. Here the CDR3 reads CASSLRDYEDEKLFF. CDR3 in DNA: TGTGCCAGCAGCTTACGGGACTACGAGGATGAAAAACTGTTTTTT.

The chain links TRBV6-5 to TRBJ1-4; D remains unclear. CDR3 length: 16 amino acids. The V gene's germline CDR1 is MNHEY and CDR2 SVGAGI. Trimming shortened V by 1 base and J by 0 bases, and 9 bases separated the two germline ends. In DNA form, the CDR3 reads TGTGCCAGCAGTTACTTACCCGGGGCAACTAATGAAAAACTGTTTTTT. Residues: CASSYLPGATNEKLFF.

The chain links TRBV7-8 to TRBJ1-1, with D possibly TRBD1 on 6 matching bases. The CDR3 contains 14 residues. The V end was cut by 3 bases, the J end by 2 bases, with 10 bases between. CDR1 and CDR2 from the germline V gene are SGHVS and FQNEAQ. This chain's CDR3 is CASSFSRGNTEAFF. CDR3 sequence (DNA): TGTGCCAGCAGCTTTAGCAGGGGAAACACTGAAGCTTTCTTT.

This chain joins TRBV28 and TRBJ1-3; D unclear. The CDR3 extends over 12 amino acids. The ends were cut back, 3 bases at V and 4 bases at J, with 4 bases in the middle. Germline V CDR1 and CDR2: MDHEN, SYDVKM. The CDR3 loop is CASSLTGNTIYF. Written as DNA, the CDR3 is TGTGCCAGCAGTTTGACAGGAAACACCATATATTTT.

This rearrangement joins TRBV7-9 to TRBJ2-7, with 7 nucleotides matching TRBD2. The V gene end was trimmed by 5 bases and the J gene end by 6 bases; junction bases not matched to a gene: 7. The germline V gene encodes CDR1 SEHNR and CDR2 FQNEAQ (reference sequence). CDR3 length: 13 amino acids. Written as DNA, the CDR3 is TGTGCCAGCAGCCTCCGTGGGAGGGCCGAGCAGTACTTC. It is translated as CASSLRGRAEQYF.

The rearrangement joins TRBV15 to TRBJ1-2; tentatively, D is TRBD1 (5 bases). CDR1 and CDR2 from the germline V gene are LNHNV and YYDKDF (reference sequence). CDR3 size: 15 residues. Trimming shortened V by 5 bases and J by 6 bases, and 19 bases separated the two germline ends. The CDR3 nucleotides read TGTGCCACCAGCGGGGCCGGTCTCGGCCGGAATGGCTACACCTTC. Encoded protein: CATSGAGLGRNGYTF.

The chain couples TRBV28 to TRBJ2-7; D is perhaps TRBD1 (5 bases). The CDR3 is made up of 13 amino acids. Germline values: CDR1 MDHEN, CDR2 SYDVKM. Trimming took off 6 bases at V and 1 base at J, with 10 bases between the two ends. As DNA, the CDR3 is TGTGCCAGCAGCACGGACATATCCTACGAGCAGTACTTC. Its translation is CASSTDISYEQYF.

The chain has TRBV7-8 and TRBJ2-1; 13 nucleotides align to TRBD2. In germline, CDR1 is SGHVS, CDR2 FQNEAQ. The trim removed 6 bases at V and 9 bases at J, leaving 2 bases unmatched. The CDR3 contains 13 residues. The CDR3: CASSRLAGGEQFF. In nucleotides, the CDR3 is TGTGCCAGCAGTAGACTAGCGGGAGGTGAGCAGTTCTTC.

The CDR3 DNA reads as TGTGCCAGCAGCTTAGTAACAGGGGGCACTGAAGCTTTCTTT. Amino acids: CASSLVTGGTEAFF. The genes are TRBV7-9 and TRBJ1-1; 8 bases are a match to TRBD1. This CDR3 contains 14 residues. In germline, CDR1 is SEHNR, CDR2 FQNEAQ (reference sequence). J lost 4 bases, V lost 1 base, and 2 bases had no gene match.

The chain has TRBV10-1 and TRBJ1-6; tentative D call: TRBD1 (6 bases). Trimming removed 3 bases at V and 13 bases at J, with 16 bases between. This CDR3 has 14 residues. Germline V CDR1 and CDR2: WNHNN, SYGVQD (reference sequence). The CDR3 bases are TGCGCCAGCAGTGACACCGGACAGCCTAGTCCCCTCCACTTT. This encodes CASSDTGQPSPLHF.